The rows below give T cell receptor beta chains drawn from one sample of a study of monozygotic twins with cystic fibrosis. Clones were read by immunoSEQ multiplex PCR, and TCRdb kept only the in-frame ones, dropping some. This table has about 20,000 clones, about 90% appearing once. Sequencing was carried out using blood. The receptor set was obtained from a girl aged 2-15 years with cystic fibrosis. CDR3s leave out the opening cysteine and the closing phenylalanine or tryptophan. Each record gives: V gene, J gene, CDR3 protein.

TRBV19	TRBJ2-1	ASSMGERSYNEQF
TRBV7-9	TRBJ2-1	ASSLSLNEQF
TRBV19	TRBJ2-1	ASSIRTSGRFPSYNEQF
TRBV30	TRBJ2-3	AWLRDRGGDTQY
TRBV11-2	TRBJ2-5	ASSPWASRAQETQY
TRBV30	TRBJ2-7	AWTNRDGSSYEQY
TRBV4-3	TRBJ2-1	ASSQGLAGSYNEQF
TRBV19	TRBJ2-2	ASSSGFPGELF
TRBV6-5	TRBJ2-7	ASSTGTSLYEQY
TRBV29-1	TRBJ1-2	SVEPGGENYGYT
TRBV4-3	TRBJ1-5	ASSQDRRVPSPQH
TRBV25-1	TRBJ2-1	ASTPGLAGVSSYNEQF
TRBV4-1	TRBJ1-2	ASSQGDRDYGYT
TRBV6-4	TRBJ1-1	ASSLDRDTEAF
TRBV18	TRBJ1-2	ASSPPNLINYGYT
TRBV6-1	TRBJ1-5	ASSDETVAGNQPQH
TRBV28	TRBJ2-1	ASSFGTSGYNEQF